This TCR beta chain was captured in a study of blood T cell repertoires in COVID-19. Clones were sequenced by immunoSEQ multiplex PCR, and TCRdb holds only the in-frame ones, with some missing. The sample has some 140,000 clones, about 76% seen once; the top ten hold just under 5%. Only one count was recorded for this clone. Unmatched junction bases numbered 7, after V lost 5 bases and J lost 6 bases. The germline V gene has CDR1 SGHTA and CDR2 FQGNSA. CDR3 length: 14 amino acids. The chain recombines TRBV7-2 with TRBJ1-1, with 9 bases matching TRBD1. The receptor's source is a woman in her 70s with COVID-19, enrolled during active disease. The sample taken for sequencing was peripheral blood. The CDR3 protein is CASSPTGGVAEAFF. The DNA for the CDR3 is TGTGCCAGCAGCCCGACAGGGGGGGTGGCTGAAGCTTTCTTT. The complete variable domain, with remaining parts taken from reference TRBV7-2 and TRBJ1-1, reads GAGVSQSPSNKVTEKGKDVELRCDPISGHTALYWYRQSLGQGLEFLIYFQGNSAPDKSGLPSDRFSAERTGGSVSTLTIQRTQQEDSAVYLCASSPTGGVAEAFFGQGTRLTVV.